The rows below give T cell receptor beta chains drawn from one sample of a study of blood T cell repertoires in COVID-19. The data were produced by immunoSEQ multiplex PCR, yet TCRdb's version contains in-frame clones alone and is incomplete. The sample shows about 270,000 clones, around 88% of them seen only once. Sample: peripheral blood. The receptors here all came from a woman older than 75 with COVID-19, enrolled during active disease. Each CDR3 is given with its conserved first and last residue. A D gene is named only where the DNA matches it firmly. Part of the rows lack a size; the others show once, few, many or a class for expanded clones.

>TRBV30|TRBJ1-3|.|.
TGTGCCTGGAGTTCCTCCGGGGGGTTCTCTGGAAACACCATATATTTT
CAWSSSGGFSGNTIYF
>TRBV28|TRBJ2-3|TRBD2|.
TGTGCCAGTAAACTAGCGGGGGGCATAGATACGCAGTATTTT
CASKLAGGIDTQYF
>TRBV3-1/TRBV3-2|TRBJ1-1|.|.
TGTGCCAGCAGCCAAGTAGGAGGTACTACTGAAGCTTTCTTT
CASSQVGGTTEAFF
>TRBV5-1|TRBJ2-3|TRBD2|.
TGCGCCAGCAGCTTGGTAGAGCGGCCGGGGGGAACAGATACGCAGTATTTT
CASSLVERPGGTDTQYF
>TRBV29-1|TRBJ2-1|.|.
TGCAGCGTTGATTTGAAGGGGAAGTCTGTCAATGAGCAGTTCTTC
CSVDLKGKSVNEQFF
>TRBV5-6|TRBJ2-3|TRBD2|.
TGTGCCAGCAGCAGCCACGGGGGGTCGACGCAGTATTTT
CASSSHGGSTQYF
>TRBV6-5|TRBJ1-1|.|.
TGTGCCAGCAGTCAGCTCAGGGGTACTGAAGCTTTCTTT
CASSQLRGTEAFF
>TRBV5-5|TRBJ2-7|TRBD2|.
TGTGCCAGCAGCTTGGTACTAGCGGGGCCTTCCTACGAGCAGTACTTC
CASSLVLAGPSYEQYF
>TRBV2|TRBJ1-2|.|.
TGTGCCAGCAGTGAACAGGGAATATCCTATGGCTACACCTTC
CASSEQGISYGYTF
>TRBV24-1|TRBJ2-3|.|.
TGTGCCACCAGTGATTCTAGGGACTCCACAGATACGCAGTATTTT
CATSDSRDSTDTQYF
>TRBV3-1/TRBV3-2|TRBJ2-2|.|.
TGTGCCACCACGTCGACTATGGGCACCGGGGAGCTGTTTTTT
CATTSTMGTGELFF
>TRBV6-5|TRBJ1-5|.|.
TGTGCCAGCAAGCCCCCAGGGTATAGCAATCAGCCCCAGCATTTT
CASKPPGYSNQPQHF
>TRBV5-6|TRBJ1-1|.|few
TGTGCCAGCACCTGGGGCGGGACTTACACTGAAGCTTTCTTT
CASTWGGTYTEAFF
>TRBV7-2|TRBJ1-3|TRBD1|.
TGTGCCAGCAGCTTAGATAGACAGGGAGCCGGAAACACCATATATTTT
CASSLDRQGAGNTIYF
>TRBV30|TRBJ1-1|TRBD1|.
TGTGCCTGGGGAGGCCCCGACAGGGGTAATAACACTGAAGCTTTCTTT
CAWGGPDRGNNTEAFF
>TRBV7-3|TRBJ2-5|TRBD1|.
TGTGCCAGCAGCTTTGGGGGACAGGGGGCTGGAGAGACCCAGTACTTC
CASSFGGQGAGETQYF
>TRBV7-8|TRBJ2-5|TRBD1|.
TGTGCCAGCAGCTTAGTCCCCTCCCTAACAGGGGGAAAGACCCAGTACTTC
CASSLVPSLTGGKTQYF
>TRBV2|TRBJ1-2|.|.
TGTGCCAGCAGTTCCCGGGAGGGGTCCTATGGCTACACCTTC
CASSSREGSYGYTF
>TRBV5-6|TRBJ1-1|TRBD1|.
TGTGCCAGCACCGCCGGGACAGGGTTAGCCACTGAAGCTTTCTTT
CASTAGTGLATEAFF
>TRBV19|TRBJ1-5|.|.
TGTGCCAGTGTGGAGACTAGTGGAAGCAATCAGCCCCAGCATTTT
CASVETSGSNQPQHF
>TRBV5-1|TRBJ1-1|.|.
TGCGCCAGCAGCATACTCAGATTGGGGGGGACTGAAGCTTTCTTT
CASSILRLGGTEAFF
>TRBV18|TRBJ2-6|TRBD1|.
TGTGCCAGCTCACCGACAGGGGCCATCTCTGGGGCCAACGTCCTGACTTTC
CASSPTGAISGANVLTF
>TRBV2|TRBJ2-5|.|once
TGTGCCAGCAGTTACGCGTACCAAGAGACCCAGTACTTC
CASSYAYQETQYF
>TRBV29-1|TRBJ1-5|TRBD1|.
TGCAGCGCCGCGACGGCAGGGGGCTCTCAGCCCCAGCATTTT
CSAATAGGSQPQHF
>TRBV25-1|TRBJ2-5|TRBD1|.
TGTGCCAGTAGACAGGGTTCGGTGGAGACCCAGTACTTC
CASRQGSVETQYF
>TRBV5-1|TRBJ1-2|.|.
TGCGCCAGCAGCTTGAGGGGAGGACCGAGGCAGAGCTATGGCTACACCTTC
CASSLRGGPRQSYGYTF
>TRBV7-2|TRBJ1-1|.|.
TGTGCCAGCAGCCCGCGGCCCGGGTTGGAAGCTTTCTTT
CASSPRPGLEAFF
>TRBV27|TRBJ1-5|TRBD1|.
TGTGCCAGCAGGCCGACAGGGGGTTTTCAGCCCCAGCATTTT
CASRPTGGFQPQHF
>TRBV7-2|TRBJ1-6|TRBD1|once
TGTGCCAGCAGCGGACAGGCCCTTTATAATTCACCCCTCCACTTT
CASSGQALYNSPLHF
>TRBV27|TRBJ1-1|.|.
TGTGCCAGTCTAGACAGGAACACTGAAGCTTTCTTT
CASLDRNTEAFF
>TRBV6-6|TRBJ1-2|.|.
TGTGCCAGCAGTTACTCAGGGGAAGGAGGCTACACCTTC
CASSYSGEGGYTF
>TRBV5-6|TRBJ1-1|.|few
TGTGCCAGCAGCTTGATGGGAGGTACTGAAGCTTTCTTT
CASSLMGGTEAFF
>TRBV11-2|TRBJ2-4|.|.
TGTGCCAGCAGTTGGGGGGTAGCCAAAAACATTCAGTACTTC
CASSWGVAKNIQYF
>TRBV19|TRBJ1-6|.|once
TGTGCCACCCTCGGGGCCTATAATTCACCCCTCCACTTT
CATLGAYNSPLHF
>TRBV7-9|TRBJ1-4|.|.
TGTGCCAGCAGCCACGACAGCCTTAATGAAAAACTGTTTTTT
CASSHDSLNEKLFF
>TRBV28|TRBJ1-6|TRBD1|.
TGTGCCAGCAGTTTAATTGGACAGGGGAATTCACCCCTCCACTTT
CASSLIGQGNSPLHF